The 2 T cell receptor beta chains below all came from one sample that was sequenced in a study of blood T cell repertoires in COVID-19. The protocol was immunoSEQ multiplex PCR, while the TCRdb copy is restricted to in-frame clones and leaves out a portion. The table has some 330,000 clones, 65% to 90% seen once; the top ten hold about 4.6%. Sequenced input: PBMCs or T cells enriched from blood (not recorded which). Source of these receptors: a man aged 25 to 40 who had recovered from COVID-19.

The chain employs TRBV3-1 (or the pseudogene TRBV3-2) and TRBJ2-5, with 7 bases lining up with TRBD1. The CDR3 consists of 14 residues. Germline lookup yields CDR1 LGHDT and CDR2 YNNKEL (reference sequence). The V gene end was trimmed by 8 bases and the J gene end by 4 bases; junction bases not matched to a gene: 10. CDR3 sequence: CASCRGTLGETQYF. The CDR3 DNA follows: TGTGCCAGCTGCAGGGGGACCCTTGGAGAGACCCAGTACTTC.

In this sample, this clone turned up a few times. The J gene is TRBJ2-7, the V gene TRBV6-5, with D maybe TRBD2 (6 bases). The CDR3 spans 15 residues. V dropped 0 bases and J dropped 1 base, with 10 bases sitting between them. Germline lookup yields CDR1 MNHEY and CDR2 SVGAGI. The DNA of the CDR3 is TGTGCCAGCAGTTACTCGAGTGGGGGGTCCTACGAGCAGTACTTC. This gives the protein CASSYSSGGSYEQYF.